The text below deals with one T cell receptor beta chain. Its cognate antigen is unknown. This CDR3 region has 15 residues. Between the trimmed V and J ends, which lost 0 bases and 2 bases, there was a span of 12 bases. The V gene's germline CDR1 is SGDLS and CDR2 YYNGEE. By quantitative 5'-RACE with molecular barcodes, the TCR beta libraries were made. TCRdb reanalysed the 5' RACE reads using MiXCR and keeps one entry per CDR3 protein. Found here are 800,000 to 900,000 distinct CDR3 sequences, 12% of them singletons; the top ten hold 0.51%. These data originate in a study of CD8 T cells in ankylosing spondylitis. Whole-study findings and limits: A TCR beta motif of about eight highly homologous variants appeared characteristic of ankylosing spondylitis blood.

This TCR derives from a male donor with ankylosing spondylitis. This chain uses TRBV9 with TRBJ2-7, with no clear D. The specimen was blood, either unsorted or a sorted T cell fraction (not recorded which). Here the CDR3 reads CASSVGASPPYEQYF. As DNA, the CDR3 is TGTGCCAGCAGCGTAGGGGCCAGCCCTCCCTACGAGCAGTACTTC.